This T cell receptor (beta chain) derives from a study of CXCR3-negative and CXCR3-positive naive CD8 T cells. All TRB cDNA libraries came from 5' RACE performed with UMI labels. TCRdb reprocessed the 5' RACE reads, with one entry per CDR3 protein and no DNA. This sample's table has about 92,000 distinct CDR3 sequences. A CD45RO-CCR7+CD27+CD95- phenotype identified naive CD8+ T cells. Notes on this clonotype: The antigen is unknown.

Study-wide findings and caveats: Naive subsets were similarly diverse, while memory CD8+ repertoires were much less diverse.

There are 14 residues in the CDR3. Germline V gene sequence: CDR1 MNHEY, CDR2 SVGAGI. The source material was naive CXCR3- CD8+ T cells from blood. Subset reported: CD45RO-CCR7+CD27+CD95- naive CD8+ T cells lacking CXCR3 (TNR3-). This sequence was found in a human donor in good health. Some clones in this sample may be carry-over from other donors' samples. The chain joins TRBV6-5 to TRBJ2-5; TCRdb's D call of TRBD1 is untestable without DNA. The CDR3: CASSYSGTQETQYF.